These T cell receptor beta chains were read from a single sample in a study of Ad26.COV2.S vaccination and SARS-CoV-2 variants. Clones were sequenced by immunoSEQ multiplex PCR, and TCRdb holds only the in-frame ones, with some missing. Of over 110,000 clones in the sample, 86% were seen once. Sequenced material: peripheral blood, taken after recovery from COVID-19. The receptors stem from a human donor who had recovered from COVID-19. Both conserved end residues are part of each CDR3.

V gene,J gene,CDR3 protein
TRBV5-1,TRBJ2-2,CASSLTSAYTGELFF
TRBV11-2,TRBJ1-6,CASSLDIASSPLHF
TRBV9,TRBJ2-2,CASSANRAGTSLTGELFF
TRBV7-8,TRBJ2-5,CASSLGPTQETQYF
TRBV15,TRBJ2-6,CATSSPISGANVLTF
TRBV4-1,TRBJ2-1,CASSQVDMGLATHNEQFF
TRBV28,TRBJ1-5,CASSLSTGQPQHF
TRBV28,TRBJ1-3,CASSLMGAKNTIYF
TRBV5-6,TRBJ1-2,CASSTGQAGYGYTF
TRBV2,TRBJ2-1,CASLDGSSTNEQFF
TRBV28,TRBJ2-3,CASTPSGGVYTQYF
TRBV5-4,TRBJ2-5,CASSPTSGGVLETQYF
TRBV18,TRBJ2-4,CASSPPRTGLPKNIQYF
TRBV7-6,TRBJ1-1,CASSLDGGPEAFF
TRBV29-1,TRBJ1-1,CSGGQGMNTEAFF
TRBV29-1,TRBJ1-2,CSTDSGRGTNYGYTF
TRBV5-6,TRBJ2-3,CASSITDTQYF
TRBV28,TRBJ1-5,CASSFFGTGPNQPQHF
TRBV4-3,TRBJ2-7,CASSRTRGPTQGEQYF
TRBV5-6,TRBJ1-6,CASSFWGASYSPLHF
TRBV4-3,TRBJ2-6,CASSQDLGSGANVLTF
TRBV28,TRBJ2-5,CASSLNGGAQETQYF
TRBV11-2,TRBJ2-7,CASSLGTAQTYEQYF
TRBV5-1,TRBJ1-1,CASRPLGGMNTEAFF